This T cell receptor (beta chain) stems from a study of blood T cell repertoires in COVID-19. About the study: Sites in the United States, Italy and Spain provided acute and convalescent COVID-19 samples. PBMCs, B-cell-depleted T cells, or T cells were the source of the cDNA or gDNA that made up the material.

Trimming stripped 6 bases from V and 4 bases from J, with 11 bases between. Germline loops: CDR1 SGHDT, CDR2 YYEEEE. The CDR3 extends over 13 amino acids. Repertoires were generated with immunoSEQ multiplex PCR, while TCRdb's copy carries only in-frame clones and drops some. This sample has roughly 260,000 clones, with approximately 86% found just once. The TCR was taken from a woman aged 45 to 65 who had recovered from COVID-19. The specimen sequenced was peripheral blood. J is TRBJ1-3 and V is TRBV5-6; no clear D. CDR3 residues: CASNLFLGNTIYF. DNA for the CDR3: TGTGCCAGCAATCTGTTCTTGGGAAACACCATATATTTT.